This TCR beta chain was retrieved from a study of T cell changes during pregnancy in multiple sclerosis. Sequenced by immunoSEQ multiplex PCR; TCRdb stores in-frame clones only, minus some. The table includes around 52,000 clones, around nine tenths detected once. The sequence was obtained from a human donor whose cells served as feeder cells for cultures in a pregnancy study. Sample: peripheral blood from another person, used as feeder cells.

CDR3 coding DNA: TGTGCCAGCAGCTTAGGACACAACACTGAAGCTTTCTTT. Translating gives CASSLGHNTEAFF. This chain uses TRBV7-2 with TRBJ1-1; the D is unclear. The CDR3 covers 13 residues. V shed 1 base and J shed 2 bases, with 5 bases lying between them. CDR1 is SGHTA and CDR2 is FQGNSA in the germline V gene. The full variable domain, completed using reference TRBV7-2 and TRBJ1-1, is GAGVSQSPSNKVTEKGKDVELRCDPISGHTALYWYRQSLGQGLEFLIYFQGNSAPDKSGLPSDRFSAERTGGSVSTLTIQRTQQEDSAVYLCASSLGHNTEAFFGQGTRLTVV.